This entry lists 26 T cell receptor beta chains sequenced from one sample in a study of cytomegalovirus exposure and HLA in healthy donors. The primer mix had 60 Vbeta and 13 Jbeta primers. Method: immunoSEQ multiplex PCR; TCRdb's copy keeps in-frame clones and lacks some. The data hold 150,000 to 200,000 clones, with approximately 70% observed a single time. The sample was PBMCs. The receptors were sampled from a woman between 25 and 40 years old in good health and CMV-seronegative.

This chain joins TRBV7-8 and TRBJ2-3; 7 bases are shared with TRBD1. The CDR3 is 16 residues long. Per the germline V gene, CDR1 is SGHVS and CDR2 is FQNEAQ. Trimming removed 2 bases from V and 7 bases from J; junction bases left unmatched: 12. The DNA for the CDR3 is TGTGCCAGCAGCTTAACAAACAGGGGCCCGATACATACGCAGTATTTT. Encoded protein: CASSLTNRGPIHTQYF.

V usage is TRBV7-6 and J usage is TRBJ2-3; D possibly corresponds to TRBD1 (6 bases). Germline V gene data show CDR1 as SGHVS and CDR2 as FNYEAQ. V dropped 5 bases and J dropped 5 bases, with 8 bases sitting between them. CDR3 length equals 12 residues. As DNA, the CDR3 is TGTGCCAGCAGCCAGGGGAGAGATACGCAGTATTTT. It translates to CASSQGRDTQYF.

This clone came up a few times. The rearrangement uses TRBV7-3 and TRBJ2-1; the match to TRBD2 covers 9 bases. This CDR3 is built from 14 residues. CDR1 and CDR2 (germline): SGHTA, FQGTGA. V shed 3 bases, J shed 9 bases, and the junction held 6 bases outside the gene matches. The CDR3 spells CASSFGGRAGEQFF. CDR3 DNA sequence: TGTGCCAGCAGCTTTGGCGGGAGGGCCGGTGAGCAGTTCTTC.

The V gene is TRBV5-1, the J gene TRBJ2-7, with D maybe TRBD1 (6 bases). V shed 1 base and J shed 5 bases, with 16 bases lying between them. Germline CDR1 reads SGHRS; CDR2 reads YFSETQ. The CDR3 length is 15 residues. In DNA form, the CDR3 reads TGCGCCAGCAGCTTGAATTCAGGGGCGAGAAACGAGCAGTACTTC. This gives the protein CASSLNSGARNEQYF.

This clone has only a few counts. Here the CDR3 DNA reads TGTGCCAGCAGCCTCCAATCGGGGGGGGACGAGCAGTACTTC. It yields the protein CASSLQSGGDEQYF. V gene TRBV7-3 combines with J gene TRBJ2-7; 8 bases line up with TRBD2. Trimming cost V 5 bases and J 5 bases; bases outside gene matches: 8. The CDR3 runs 14 residues. The germline V gene has CDR1 SGHTA and CDR2 FQGTGA.

The J gene is TRBJ1-1, the V gene TRBV5-4; D remains ambiguous. Germline CDR1 reads SGHNT; CDR2 reads YYREEE (reference sequence). The CDR3 has 15 residues. Trimming shortened V by 0 bases and J by 2 bases, and 11 bases separated the two germline ends. CDR3 sequence: CASSLDWAVNTEAFF. CDR3 DNA sequence: TGTGCCAGCAGCTTGGATTGGGCAGTCAACACTGAAGCTTTCTTT.

The J gene is TRBJ2-5, the V gene TRBV4-3; 16 bases fit TRBD2. Germline V CDR1 and CDR2: LGHNA, YSLEER. The CDR3 spans 17 residues. V gave up 3 bases and J gave up 0 bases; unmatched junction bases: 1. This CDR3 is CASSQGLAGGYQETQYF. CDR3 sequence (DNA): TGCGCCAGCAGCCAGGGACTAGCGGGAGGGTACCAAGAGACCCAGTACTTC.

The rearrangement links TRBV4-1 to TRBJ1-2; D gene unclear. CDR3 length: 12 residues. Germline V CDR1 and CDR2: MGHRA, YSYEKL. V was cut by 1 base and J by 14 bases, with 14 bases left in between. This CDR3 is CASSQVGLRRTF. The CDR3 DNA follows: TGCGCCAGCAGCCAAGTTGGTCTGCGGCGAACCTTC.

Only a few counts were recorded for this clone. V usage is TRBV19 and J usage is TRBJ1-1; D gene unclear. Germline V gene lookup returns CDR1 LNHDA and CDR2 SQIVND (reference sequence). This CDR3 spans 14 amino acids. Trimming cost V 1 base and J 1 base, with 7 bases left between them. CDR3 in amino acids: CASSIGASNTEAFF. CDR3 in DNA: TGTGCCAGTAGTATAGGGGCCTCGAACACTGAAGCTTTCTTT.

CDR3 sequence (DNA): TGTGCCATCAAATCGGGGGACAGCAGCTCCTACGAGCAGTACTTC. The encoded protein is CAIKSGDSSSYEQYF. The V and J genes are TRBV10-3 and TRBJ2-7, with TRBD1 as a possible D gene (7 bases). The CDR3 loop spans 15 amino acids. Trimming cost V 7 bases and J 0 bases, with 16 bases left between them. Germline lookup yields CDR1 ENHRY and CDR2 SYGVKD.

The V and J genes are TRBV5-1 and TRBJ2-2, with 12 bases that match TRBD2. V was pared by 4 bases and J by 6 bases, with 7 bases of the junction left unmatched. Germline V lookup: CDR1 SGHRS, CDR2 YFSETQ. The CDR3 is made up of 16 amino acids. The CDR3 DNA follows: TGCGCCAGCAGCGGAGTACTAGCGGGGGGTGCCGGGGAGCTGTTTTTT. Residues: CASSGVLAGGAGELFF.

This clone was seen a few times. The chain joins TRBV5-1 to TRBJ2-3; no clear D gene. Trimming left V 3 bases short and J 0 bases short, with 17 bases between. CDR3 length: 17 amino acids. Germline assignment: CDR1 SGHRS and CDR2 YFSETQ. DNA for the CDR3: TGCGCCAGCAGCTCAAGACCAACGTCGACTAGCACAGATACGCAGTATTTT. The encoded protein is CASSSRPTSTSTDTQYF.

This clone was seen once. This chain links TRBV5-1 with TRBJ1-1, with D perhaps matching TRBD1 (6 bases). V lost 2 bases and J lost 1, with 15 bases in between. Germline V CDR1 and CDR2: SGHRS, YFSETQ. This CDR3 contains 16 residues. This chain's CDR3 is CASSFGQPGTNTEAFF. The CDR3 DNA sequence: TGCGCCAGCAGCTTCGGACAGCCGGGGACGAACACTGAAGCTTTCTTT.

This rearrangement joins TRBV14 to TRBJ2-3; D unresolved. There are 13 residues in the CDR3. Trimming stripped 3 bases from V and 0 bases from J, with 4 bases between. Germline assignment: CDR1 SGHDN and CDR2 FVKESK. The CDR3 sequence: CASSHLSTDTQYF. In DNA form, the CDR3 reads TGTGCCAGCAGCCACCTAAGCACAGATACGCAGTATTTT.

The V gene is TRBV18, the J gene TRBJ2-5; D perhaps matches TRBD2 (6 bases). This CDR3 region has 16 residues. The V gene's germline CDR1 is KGHSH and CDR2 LQKENI. V gave up 5 bases and J gave up 1 base, with 17 bases separating them. The CDR3 nucleotides read TGTGCCAGCTCAACAAGCTGGGGGGATGTCCAAGAGACCCAGTACTTC. It codes for CASSTSWGDVQETQYF. The whole variable domain, filled in from reference TRBV18 and TRBJ2-5, reads NAGVMQNPRHLVRRRGQEARLRCSPMKGHSHVYWYRQLPEEGLKFMVYLQKENIIDESGMPKERFSAEFPKEGPSILRIQQVVRGDSAAYFCASSTSWGDVQETQYFGPGTRLLVL.

The rearrangement links TRBV19 to TRBJ2-1, with unresolved D. CDR1 and CDR2 (germline): LNHDA, SQIVND (reference sequence). Trimming removed 3 bases at V and 2 bases at J, with 5 bases between. The CDR3 spans 13 residues. The CDR3 reads CASSMAAYNEQFF. The CDR3 DNA sequence: TGTGCCAGTAGTATGGCGGCCTACAATGAGCAGTTCTTC.

The V gene is TRBV30, the J gene TRBJ2-5; D is unclear. The J call may be incorrect, as the DNA end agrees better with TRBJ2-7. CDR1 is GTSNPN, CDR2 SVGIG, per germline (reference sequence). The CDR3 has 14 residues. The CDR3 DNA follows: TGTGCCTGGAGTGAGACTTCCTACTCCTACGAGCAGTACTTC. Protein product: CAWSETSYSYEQYF.

This clone occurred once. This chain uses TRBV4-2 with TRBJ2-1, with 12 bases matching TRBD2. The CDR3 is 17 amino acids. The junction had 6 bases not matched to a gene; V was cut back by 1 base and J by 5 bases. Germline-derived CDR1 and CDR2 are LGHNA and YNFKEQ. CDR3: CASSQGLAGVENNEQFF. DNA of the CDR3: TGTGCCAGCAGCCAAGGACTAGCGGGAGTGGAGAACAATGAGCAGTTCTTC.

V gene TRBV2 combines with J gene TRBJ2-1, with D perhaps TRBD2 (6 bases). V dropped 10 bases and J dropped 3 bases, with 16 bases sitting between them. This CDR3 is 14 amino acids long. CDR1 is SNHLY and CDR2 is FYNNEI in the germline V gene. The CDR3 region is CANGGTSVYNEQFF. DNA of the CDR3: TGTGCCAACGGAGGGACCTCCGTCTACAATGAGCAGTTCTTC.

The chain couples TRBV30 to TRBJ1-1; 8 positions agree with TRBD1. With 5 bases clipped from V and 5 bases from J, the junction kept 7 bases outside the gene matches. Germline-derived CDR1 and CDR2 are GTSNPN and SVGIG (reference sequence). The length of the CDR3 is 13 residues. In DNA, the CDR3 is TGTGCCTGGGGACAGGGAGGAGATACTGAAGCTTTCTTT. Protein product: CAWGQGGDTEAFF.

The V and J genes are TRBV6-1 and TRBJ1-5; TRBD1 agrees at 8 bases. The CDR3 is made up of 16 amino acids. V was clipped by 3 bases and J by 6 bases; unmatched bases: 10. Germline CDR1 is MNHNS and CDR2 is SASEGT. CDR3: CASSEADRGRVQPQHF. The CDR3 nucleotides are TGTGCCAGCAGTGAGGCCGACAGGGGAAGGGTTCAGCCCCAGCATTTT.

This clone was seen only once. This chain joins TRBV5-6 and TRBJ1-3; D is unclear. CDR3 length: 15 amino acids. Germline V CDR1 and CDR2: SGHDT, YYEEEE. Trimming left V 3 bases short and J 1 base short, with 11 bases between. The CDR3 is CASSWAGMSGNTIYF. CDR3 in DNA: TGTGCCAGCAGCTGGGCGGGGATGTCTGGAAACACCATATATTTT.

In this sample, this clone turned up a few times. The J gene is TRBJ1-4, the V gene TRBV7-2; tentatively, D is TRBD1 (6 bases). V shed 5 bases and J shed 8 bases, with 21 bases lying between them. Germline CDR1 and CDR2: SGHTA and FQGNSA. The CDR3 spans 16 residues. The CDR3, as DNA: TGTGCCAGCAGCCCCCGCGAAGGGGACATCAACGAAAAACTGTTTTTT. Protein: CASSPREGDINEKLFF.

The J gene is TRBJ2-7, the V gene TRBV4-2; 8 bases align to TRBD2. Germline V gene sequence: CDR1 LGHNA, CDR2 YNFKEQ. CDR3 length equals 17 residues. Losses at the gene ends were 4 bases for V and 7 bases for J; bases not matched to a gene: 18. The CDR3 region has the DNA TGTGCCAGCAGCCGGGAAATGGGGGGAGCGGGGACTAGGGAGCAGTACTTC. Protein: CASSREMGGAGTREQYF.

The rearrangement links TRBV4-2 to TRBJ1-1, with a possible D match to TRBD1 (6 bases). Looked up from germline, CDR1 is LGHNA and CDR2 is YNFKEQ. V lost 3 bases to trimming and J lost 8 bases, with 10 bases between them. The length of the CDR3 is 12 residues. CDR3 nucleotides: TGTGCCAGCAGCCAGGGGACATTCGAAGCTTTCTTT. Encoded protein: CASSQGTFEAFF.

This clone showed up just a few times. This chain connects TRBV7-2 to TRBJ2-7; TRBD1 aligns across 9 bases. From germline, CDR1 is SGHTA and CDR2 FQGNSA. This CDR3 spans 15 amino acids. V lost 4 bases to trimming and J lost 5 bases; unmatched junction nucleotides: 9. The CDR3 protein is CASSWKGDRANEQYF. As DNA, the CDR3 is TGTGCCAGCAGCTGGAAGGGGGACAGGGCTAACGAGCAGTACTTC.